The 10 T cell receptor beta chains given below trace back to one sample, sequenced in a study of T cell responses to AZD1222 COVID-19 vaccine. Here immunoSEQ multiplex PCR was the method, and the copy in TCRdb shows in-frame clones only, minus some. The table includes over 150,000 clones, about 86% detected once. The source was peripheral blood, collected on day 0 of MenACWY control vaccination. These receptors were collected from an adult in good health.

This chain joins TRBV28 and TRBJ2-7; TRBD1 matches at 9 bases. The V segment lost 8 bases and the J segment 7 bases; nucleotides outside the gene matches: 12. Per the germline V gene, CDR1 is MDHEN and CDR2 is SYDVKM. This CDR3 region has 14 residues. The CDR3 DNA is TGTGCCAGCCGCAGGGACAGGGAACGGGGAGAGCAGTACTTC. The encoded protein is CASRRDRERGEQYF.

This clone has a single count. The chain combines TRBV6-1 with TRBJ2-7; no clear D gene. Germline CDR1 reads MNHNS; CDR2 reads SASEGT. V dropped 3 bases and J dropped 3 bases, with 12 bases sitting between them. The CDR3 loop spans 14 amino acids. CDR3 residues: CASSDRVLGYEQYV. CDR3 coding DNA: TGTGCCAGCAGTGATAGGGTCCTGGGCTACGAGCAGTACGTC.

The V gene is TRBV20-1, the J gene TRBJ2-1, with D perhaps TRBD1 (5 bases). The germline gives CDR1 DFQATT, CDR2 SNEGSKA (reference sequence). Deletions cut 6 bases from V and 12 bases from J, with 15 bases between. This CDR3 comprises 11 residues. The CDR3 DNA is TGCAGTGCGGGTGGGGCTCCCACGCAGTTCTTC. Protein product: CSAGGAPTQFF.

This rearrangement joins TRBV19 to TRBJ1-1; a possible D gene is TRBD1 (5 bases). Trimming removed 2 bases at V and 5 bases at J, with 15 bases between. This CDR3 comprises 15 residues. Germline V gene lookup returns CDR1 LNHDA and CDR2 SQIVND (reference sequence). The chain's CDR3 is CASSIQPGKGTEAFF. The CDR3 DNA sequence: TGTGCCAGTAGTATACAGCCAGGGAAAGGGACTGAAGCTTTCTTT.

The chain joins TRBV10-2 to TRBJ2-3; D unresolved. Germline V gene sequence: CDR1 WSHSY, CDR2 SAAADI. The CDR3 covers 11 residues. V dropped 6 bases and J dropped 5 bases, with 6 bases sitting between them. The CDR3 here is CASSQLDTQYF. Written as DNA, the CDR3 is TGCGCCAGCAGCCAATTAGATACGCAGTATTTT.

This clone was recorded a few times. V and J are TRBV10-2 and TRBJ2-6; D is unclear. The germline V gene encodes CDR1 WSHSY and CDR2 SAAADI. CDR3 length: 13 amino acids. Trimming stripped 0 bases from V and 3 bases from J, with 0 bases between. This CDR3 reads CASSESGANVLTF. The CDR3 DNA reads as TGCGCCAGCAGTGAGTCTGGGGCCAACGTCCTGACTTTC.

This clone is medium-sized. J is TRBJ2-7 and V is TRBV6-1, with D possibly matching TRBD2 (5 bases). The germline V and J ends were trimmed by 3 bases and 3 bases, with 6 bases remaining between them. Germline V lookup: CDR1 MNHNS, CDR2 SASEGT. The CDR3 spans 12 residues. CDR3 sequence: CASSDRGYEQYV. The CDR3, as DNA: TGTGCCAGCAGTGATCGGGGCTACGAGCAGTACGTC.

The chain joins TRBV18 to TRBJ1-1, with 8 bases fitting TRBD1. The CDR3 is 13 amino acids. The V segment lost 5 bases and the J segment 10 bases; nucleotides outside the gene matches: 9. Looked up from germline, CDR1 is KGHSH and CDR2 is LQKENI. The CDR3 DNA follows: TGTGCCAGCTCATTAGGACAGGGAGACGGAGCTTTCTTT. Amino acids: CASSLGQGDGAFF.

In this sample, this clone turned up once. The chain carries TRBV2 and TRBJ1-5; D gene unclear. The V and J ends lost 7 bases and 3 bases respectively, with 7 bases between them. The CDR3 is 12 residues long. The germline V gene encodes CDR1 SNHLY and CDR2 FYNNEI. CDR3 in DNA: TGTGCCAGCACGGCAGACAATCAGCCCCAGCATTTT. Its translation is CASTADNQPQHF.

The CDR3 nucleotides are TGTGCCACCTCTGGACAGTTTGATCAGCCCCAGCATTTT. Translated, it gives CATSGQFDQPQHF. This chain connects TRBV24-1 to TRBJ1-5; a possible D gene is TRBD1 (6 bases). The V end was cut by 9 bases, the J end by 5 bases, with 13 bases between. Germline V gene sequence: CDR1 KGHDR, CDR2 SFDVKD. This CDR3 comprises 13 residues.